Each of the 29 T cell receptor beta chains below was sequenced from the same sample in a study of neurological immune-mediated disorders. TCRdb processed the 5' RACE reads anew with MiXCR; each CDR3 protein has one entry. The sample shows 65,000 to 95,000 distinct CDR3 sequences, approximately 6% of them seen only once. Time point denoted: longitudinal time-point 2. Material: PBMCs. The receptors come from a woman aged 55-70 years with multiple sclerosis.

By share of the sample, this clonotype is medium-sized. The chain couples TRBV29-1 to TRBJ2-5; D possibly corresponds to TRBD1 (5 bases). Per germline, CDR1 SQVTM and CDR2 ANQGSEA. CDR3 size: 13 residues. The V end was cut by 5 bases, the J end by 0 bases, with 10 bases between. The CDR3 coding sequence is TGCAGCGTTTGGGCAGGGCACCAAGAGACCCAGTACTTC. Translating gives CSVWAGHQETQYF.

This clonotype came up many times. The chain is built from TRBV20-1 and TRBJ2-1; 8 bases are shared with TRBD2. Germline assignment: CDR1 DFQATT and CDR2 SNEGSKA (reference sequence). V shed 6 bases, J shed 7 bases, and the junction held 14 bases outside the gene matches. The CDR3 length is 15 residues. CDR3 protein: CSAHLLAGESNEQFF. DNA of the CDR3: TGCAGTGCACACCTCCTAGCGGGTGAATCGAATGAGCAGTTCTTC.

This clonotype was seen repeatedly, ten times or more. The V call is TRBV12-3 or TRBV12-4, the J call TRBJ1-1; no clear D. The CDR3 extends over 14 amino acids. The V end was cut by 7 bases, the J end by 6 bases, with 18 bases between. The CDR3 protein is CASTIREGWAEAFF. The DNA of the CDR3 is TGTGCCAGCACCATCCGAGAGGGCTGGGCTGAAGCTTTCTTT.

This clonotype was detected ten times or more. The chain joins TRBV20-1 to TRBJ2-7, with TRBD2 identical over 9 bases. The CDR3 totals 14 residues. Trimming removed 6 bases from V and 7 bases from J; junction bases left unmatched: 13. The germline gives CDR1 DFQATT, CDR2 SNEGSKA (reference sequence). In DNA form, the CDR3 reads TGCAGTGCCCCATCTAGCGGGGCCCACGGGGAGCAGTACTTC. It encodes CSAPSSGAHGEQYF.

This clonotype was recorded many times. This chain links TRBV19 with TRBJ2-1; 9 bases align to TRBD1. CDR1 is LNHDA and CDR2 is SQIVND in the germline V gene (reference sequence). V dropped 7 bases and J dropped 3; count of bases not matched to a gene: 7. There are 15 residues in the CDR3. The CDR3 DNA follows: TGTGCCAGTATCATGGACAGGGGAAGCTACAATGAGCAGTTCTTC. The encoded protein is CASIMDRGSYNEQFF. Using reference TRBV19 and TRBJ2-1 for the parts outside the CDR3, the full variable domain is DGGITQSPKYLFRKEGQNVTLSCEQNLNHDAMYWYRQDPGQGLRLIYYSQIVNDFQKGDIAEGYSVSREKKESFPLTVTSAQKNPTAFYLCASIMDRGSYNEQFFGPGTRLTVL.

In its sample, this clonotype was seen many times. This chain joins TRBV15 and TRBJ1-2, with D uncertain. Germline V lookup: CDR1 LNHNV, CDR2 YYDKDF (reference sequence). Between the trimmed V and J ends, which lost 0 bases and 0 bases, there was a span of 8 bases. The CDR3 is made up of 15 amino acids. CDR3 protein: CATSRDRSSNYGYTF. In DNA form, the CDR3 reads TGTGCCACCAGCAGAGATAGGAGCTCTAACTATGGCTACACCTTC.

Ten or more counts support this clonotype. This chain links TRBV20-1 with TRBJ2-3; tentative D call: TRBD1 (6 bases). Germline lookup yields CDR1 DFQATT and CDR2 SNEGSKA (reference sequence). Deletions cut 7 bases from V and 0 bases from J, with 11 bases between. The CDR3 has 13 residues. CDR3 DNA sequence: TGCAGTGTCCTGAGGGGGAGCACAGATACGCAGTATTTT. Encoded protein: CSVLRGSTDTQYF.

This rearrangement joins TRBV18 to TRBJ2-7, with a possible D match to TRBD1 (5 bases). Between the trimmed V and J ends, which lost 0 bases and 8 bases, there was a span of 20 bases. Germline V gives CDR1 KGHSH, CDR2 LQKENI. CDR3 length: 16 residues. This CDR3 reads CASSPPGWGVGHKQYF. For the CDR3, the DNA is TGTGCCAGCTCACCACCCGGCTGGGGCGTAGGGCATAAGCAGTACTTC.

This chain uses TRBV5-1 with TRBJ2-3, with TRBD2 identical over 11 bases. The CDR3 length is 16 residues. The trim removed 4 bases at V and 6 bases at J, leaving 10 bases unmatched. Germline V gives CDR1 SGHRS, CDR2 YFSETQ. The CDR3 loop reads CASSGGLAGGSDTQYF. The CDR3 region has the DNA TGCGCCAGCAGCGGAGGACTAGCGGGCGGTTCGGATACGCAGTATTTT. Using reference TRBV5-1 and TRBJ2-3 for the parts outside the CDR3, the full variable domain is KAGVTQTPRYLIKTRGQQVTLSCSPISGHRSVSWYQQTPGQGLQFLFEYFSETQRNKGNFPGRFSGRQFSNSRSEMNVSTLELGDSALYLCASSGGLAGGSDTQYFGPGTRLTVL.

The genes are TRBV7-8 and TRBJ2-1, with D possibly matching TRBD1 (5 bases). The ends were cut back, 1 base at V and 0 bases at J, with 16 bases in the middle. The CDR3 extends over 18 amino acids. Germline CDR1 reads SGHVS; CDR2 reads FQNEAQ. As DNA, the CDR3 is TGTGCCAGCAGCTTAGTGGGTTTAGGGGATATCTCCTACAATGAGCAGTTCTTC. This encodes CASSLVGLGDISYNEQFF.

The chain employs TRBV4-1 and TRBJ2-1; a weak D match, TRBD2 (6 bases). Trimming removed 0 bases from V and 5 bases from J, with 14 bases in between. CDR1 MGHRA and CDR2 YSYEKL come from the germline V gene. The CDR3 spans 16 residues. The CDR3 reads CASSQDRETRNNEQFF. The CDR3 nucleotides are TGCGCCAGCAGCCAAGATCGGGAGACTCGGAACAATGAGCAGTTCTTC.

In its sample, this clonotype was seen many times. The chain has TRBV29-1 and TRBJ1-2; 9 bases match TRBD1. The CDR3 sequence is 15 residues long. Germline CDR1 reads SQVTM; CDR2 reads ANQGSEA. V lost 6 bases to trimming and J lost 2 bases; unmatched junction nucleotides: 10. CDR3: CSVPNLQGANYGYTF. The DNA for the CDR3 is TGCAGCGTCCCAAATCTACAGGGGGCAAACTATGGCTACACCTTC.

This clonotype was picked up many times. The rearrangement uses TRBV6-2 or TRBV6-3 and TRBJ1-1, with TRBD1 as a possible D gene (5 bases). Germline V gives CDR1 MNHEY, CDR2 SVGEGT. CDR3 length equals 12 residues. Trimming left V 5 bases short and J 5 bases short, with 9 bases between. CDR3 nucleotide sequence: TGTGCCAGCAGTAACAGGTTAACTGAAGCTTTCTTT. Translated, it gives CASSNRLTEAFF.

The sample holds many counts of this clonotype. V usage is TRBV2 and J usage is TRBJ2-2; unclear D gene. In germline, CDR1 is SNHLY, CDR2 FYNNEI. The CDR3 is 16 residues long. Trimming shortened V by 7 bases and J by 1 base, and 16 bases separated the two germline ends. DNA of the CDR3: TGTGCCAGCACCGATCACGGCCTGCTGAACACCGGGGAGCTGTTTTTT. This codes for CASTDHGLLNTGELFF.

This clonotype was seen repeatedly, ten times or more. This chain uses TRBV28 with TRBJ1-2; 9 bases line up with TRBD1. V lost 1 base to trimming and J lost 0 bases; unmatched junction nucleotides: 6. Germline-derived CDR1 and CDR2 are MDHEN and SYDVKM. The CDR3 covers 17 residues. CDR3 loop: CASSLSGQGSANYGYTF. DNA of the CDR3: TGTGCCAGCAGTTTATCGGGACAGGGTTCGGCTAACTATGGCTACACCTTC.

This clonotype was observed a few times. The chain has TRBV11-3 and TRBJ2-1, with 10 bases that match TRBD2. V trimming: 1 base; J trimming: 5 bases; junction bases outside the gene matches: 11. The CDR3 runs 18 residues. From germline, CDR1 is SGHNT and CDR2 YENEEA. The DNA for the CDR3 is TGTGCCAGCAGCTTAGGGGTAGCGGGGGGCCACGCGAACAATGAGCAGTTCTTC. Translation: CASSLGVAGGHANNEQFF.

This clonotype was counted ten times or more. The rearrangement uses TRBV5-1 and TRBJ1-2; no clear D. Trimming shortened V by 2 bases and J by 7 bases, and 6 bases separated the two germline ends. CDR3 length equals 11 residues. In germline, CDR1 is SGHRS, CDR2 YFSETQ. The CDR3 region has the DNA TGCGCCAGCAGCTTCGGTAGTGGCTACACCTTC. It is translated as CASSFGSGYTF.

This clonotype was detected many times. The chain links TRBV20-1 to TRBJ1-5, with 12 bases matching TRBD1. Germline CDR1 DFQATT, CDR2 SNEGSKA (reference sequence). The CDR3 consists of 14 residues. Trimming cost V 3 bases and J 3 bases; bases outside gene matches: 0. CDR3: CSARGQGANQPQHF. Written as DNA, the CDR3 is TGCAGTGCTAGGGGACAGGGGGCCAATCAGCCCCAGCATTTT.

There are many counts of this clonotype. The CDR3 reads CASSPPTGAGGETQYF. The CDR3 DNA sequence: TGCGCCAGCAGCCCACCGACAGGGGCCGGTGGAGAGACCCAGTACTTC. The J gene is TRBJ2-5, the V gene TRBV5-1, with 8 positions matching TRBD1. The CDR3 runs to 16 residues. Looked up from germline, CDR1 is SGHRS and CDR2 is YFSETQ. After removal of 4 bases from V and 4 bases from J, the junction contained 12 bases not matched to a gene.

This clonotype was observed many times. The chain uses TRBV11-2 and TRBJ2-1; 13 nucleotides match TRBD2. The CDR3 sequence is 16 residues long. V shed 5 bases and J 3 bases; nucleotides not matched to a gene: 4. From germline, CDR1 is SGHAT and CDR2 FQNNGV. This CDR3 reads CASSMRLAGGYNEQFF. The DNA of the CDR3 is TGTGCCAGCAGCATGCGACTAGCGGGAGGCTACAATGAGCAGTTCTTC.

This clonotype showed up many times. The rearrangement links TRBV29-1 to TRBJ1-1, with TRBD1 matching 7 bases. Germline V gene lookup returns CDR1 SQVTM and CDR2 ANQGSEA. CDR3 length: 13 amino acids. Germline trimming cut 7 bases from V and 0 bases from J; bases unmatched to any gene: 5. CDR3 nucleotide sequence: TGCAGCGGAGGAACAGGGGTGAACACTGAAGCTTTCTTT. Translated: CSGGTGVNTEAFF.

This clonotype showed up many times. The chain has TRBV12-3 or TRBV12-4 and TRBJ2-3; D gene unclear. There are 14 residues in the CDR3. V was trimmed by 6 bases and J by 0 bases, leaving 10 bases between them. The CDR3 is CASSPLSSTDTQYF. The CDR3 DNA is TGTGCCAGCAGCCCCCTGTCTAGCACAGATACGCAGTATTTT.

In this sample, this clonotype turned up many times. At one end the junction does not follow the germline gene, possibly because of a read error. V gene TRBV7-7 combines with J gene TRBJ2-1; D possibly corresponds to TRBD2 (5 bases). Germline V gene lookup returns CDR1 SSHAT and CDR2 FNYEAQ (reference sequence). The CDR3 is 11 amino acids. The CDR3 reads CASSGGNEQFF. The CDR3 DNA reads TGTGCTAGCAGTGGCGGGAATGAGCAGTTCTTC. The full variable domain, in which reference TRBV7-7 and TRBJ2-1 provide the parts outside the CDR3, is GAGVSQSPRYKVTKRGQDVTLRCDPISSHATLYWYQQALGQGPEFLTYFNYEAQPDKSGLPSDRFSAERPEGSISTLTIQRTEQRDSAMYRCASSGGNEQFFGPGTRLTVL.

This clonotype was seen at least ten times. The chain is built from TRBV7-9 and TRBJ1-6; D is possibly TRBD1 (5 bases). CDR1 is SEHNR and CDR2 is FQNEAQ in the germline V gene (reference sequence). Deletions cut 5 bases from V and 8 bases from J, with 16 bases between. The CDR3 extends over 15 amino acids. The CDR3 spells CASSAPGAIYSPLHF. The CDR3 nucleotides read TGTGCCAGCAGCGCCCCTGGGGCGATATATTCACCCCTCCACTTT.

There are many counts of this clonotype. The genes are TRBV7-8 and TRBJ1-1, with unresolved D. CDR1 is SGHVS, CDR2 FQNEAQ, per germline. This CDR3 comprises 17 residues. The ends were cut back, 2 bases at V and 1 base at J, with 17 bases in the middle. CDR3 coding DNA: TGTGCCAGCAGCTTACTTAGTACGGGTATGGGGAACACTGAAGCTTTCTTT. Translated, it gives CASSLLSTGMGNTEAFF.

At least ten counts were recorded for this clonotype. The chain is built from TRBV6-6 and TRBJ2-7; 7 bases are shared with TRBD1. The V gene's germline CDR1 is MNHNY and CDR2 SVGAGI (reference sequence). The junction had 12 bases not matched to a gene; V was cut back by 7 bases and J by 0 bases. The length of the CDR3 is 16 residues. CDR3 region: CASKFTGAVSSYEQYF. Written as DNA, the CDR3 is TGTGCCAGCAAATTTACAGGGGCGGTCAGCTCCTACGAGCAGTACTTC.

This clonotype showed up just a few times. The genes are TRBV2 and TRBJ1-2; 9 nucleotides match TRBD1. The junction had 3 bases not matched to a gene; V was cut back by 6 bases and J by 1 base. Germline CDR1 SNHLY, CDR2 FYNNEI. The CDR3 is made up of 14 amino acids. The CDR3 DNA is TGTGCCAGCAGCTGGACAGGGGTTAACTATGGCTACACCTTC. The encoded protein is CASSWTGVNYGYTF.

In this sample, this clonotype turned up many times. This chain connects TRBV5-1 to TRBJ2-7; no firm D call. V gave up 0 bases and J gave up 1 base, with 8 bases separating them. In germline, CDR1 is SGHRS, CDR2 YFSETQ. The CDR3 extends over 14 amino acids. In DNA, the CDR3 is TGCGCCAGCAGCTTGGACCCCGTATCCTACGAGCAGTACTTC. The encoded protein is CASSLDPVSYEQYF. Looking up the rest from reference TRBV5-1 and TRBJ2-7 gives the full variable domain: KAGVTQTPRYLIKTRGQQVTLSCSPISGHRSVSWYQQTPGQGLQFLFEYFSETQRNKGNFPGRFSGRQFSNSRSEMNVSTLELGDSALYLCASSLDPVSYEQYFGPGTRLTVT.

This clonotype was detected ten times or more. The rearrangement links TRBV5-1 to TRBJ2-7; a weak D match, TRBD1 (6 bases). V lost 2 bases, J lost 3 bases, and 6 bases lay in between. The CDR3 contains 12 residues. The germline gives CDR1 SGHRS, CDR2 YFSETQ. The CDR3 reads CASSLQGYEQYF. DNA of the CDR3: TGCGCCAGCAGCTTACAGGGCTACGAGCAGTACTTC.